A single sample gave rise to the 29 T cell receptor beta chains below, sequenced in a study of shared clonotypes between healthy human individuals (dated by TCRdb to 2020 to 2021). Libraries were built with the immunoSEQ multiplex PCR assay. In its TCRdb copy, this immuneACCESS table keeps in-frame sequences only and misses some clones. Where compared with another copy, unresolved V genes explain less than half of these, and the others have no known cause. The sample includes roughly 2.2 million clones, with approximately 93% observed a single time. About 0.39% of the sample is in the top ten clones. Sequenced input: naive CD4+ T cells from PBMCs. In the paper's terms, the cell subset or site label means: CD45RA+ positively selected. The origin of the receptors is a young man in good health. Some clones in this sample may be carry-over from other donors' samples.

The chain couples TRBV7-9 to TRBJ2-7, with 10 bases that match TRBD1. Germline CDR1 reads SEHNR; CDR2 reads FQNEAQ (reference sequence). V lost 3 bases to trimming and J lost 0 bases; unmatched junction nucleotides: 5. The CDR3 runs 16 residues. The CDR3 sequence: CASSFPRDRGSYEQYF. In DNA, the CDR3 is TGTGCCAGCAGCTTTCCCCGGGACAGGGGCTCCTACGAGCAGTACTTC. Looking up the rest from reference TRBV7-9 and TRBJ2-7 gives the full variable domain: DTGVSQNPRHKITKRGQNVTFRCDPISEHNRLYWYRQTLGQGPEFLTYFQNEAQLEKSRLLSDRFSAERPKGSFSTLEIQRTEQGDSAMYLCASSFPRDRGSYEQYFGPGTRLTVT.

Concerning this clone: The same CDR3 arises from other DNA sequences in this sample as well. The CDR3 here is CASSIGWGQPQHF. CDR3 nucleotides: TGTGCCAGTAGTATCGGATGGGGGCAGCCCCAGCATTTT. The chain recombines TRBV19 with TRBJ1-5, with D possibly matching TRBD1 (5 bases). This CDR3 is 13 amino acids long. The germline CDR1 and CDR2 sequences are LNHDA and SQIVND (reference sequence). The V gene lost 3 bases and the J gene lost 7 bases, with 10 bases spanning the gap. The entire variable domain, with the rest obtained from reference TRBV19 and TRBJ1-5, is as follows: DGGITQSPKYLFRKEGQNVTLSCEQNLNHDAMYWYRQDPGQGLRLIYYSQIVNDFQKGDIAEGYSVSREKKESFPLTVTSAQKNPTAFYLCASSIGWGQPQHFGDGTRLSIL.

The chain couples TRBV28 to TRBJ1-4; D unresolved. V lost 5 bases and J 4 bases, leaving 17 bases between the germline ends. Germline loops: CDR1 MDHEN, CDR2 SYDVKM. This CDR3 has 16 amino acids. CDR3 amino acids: CASSPPAGPINEKLFF. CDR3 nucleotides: TGTGCCAGCAGTCCGCCGGCTGGTCCCATTAATGAAAAACTGTTTTTT.

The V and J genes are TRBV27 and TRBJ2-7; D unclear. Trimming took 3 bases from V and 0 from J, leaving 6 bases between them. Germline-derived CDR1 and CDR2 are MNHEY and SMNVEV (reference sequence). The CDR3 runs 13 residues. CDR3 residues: CASSFRHSYEQYF. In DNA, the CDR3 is TGTGCCAGCAGTTTCAGACACTCCTACGAGCAGTACTTC.

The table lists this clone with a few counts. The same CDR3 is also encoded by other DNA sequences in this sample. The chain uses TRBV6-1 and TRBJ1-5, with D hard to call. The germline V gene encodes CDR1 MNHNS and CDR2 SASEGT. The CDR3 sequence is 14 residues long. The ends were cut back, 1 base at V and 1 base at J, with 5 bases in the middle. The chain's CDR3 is CASSEVRSNQPQHF. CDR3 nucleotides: TGTGCCAGCAGTGAAGTTCGGAGCAATCAGCCCCAGCATTTT.

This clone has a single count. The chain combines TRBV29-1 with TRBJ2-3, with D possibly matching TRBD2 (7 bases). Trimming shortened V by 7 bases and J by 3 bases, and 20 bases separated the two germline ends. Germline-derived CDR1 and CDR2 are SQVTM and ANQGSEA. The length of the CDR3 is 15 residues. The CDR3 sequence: CSASVGGALTDTQYF. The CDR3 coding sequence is TGCAGCGCCTCCGTGGGGGGGGCGCTGACAGATACGCAGTATTTT.

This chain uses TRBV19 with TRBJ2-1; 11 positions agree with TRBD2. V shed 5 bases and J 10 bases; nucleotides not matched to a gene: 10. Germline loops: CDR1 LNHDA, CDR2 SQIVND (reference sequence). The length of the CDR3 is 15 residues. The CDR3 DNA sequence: TGTGCCAGTAGTGGGTTAGCGGGAGGGAGTGGGGAGCAGTTCTTC. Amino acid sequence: CASSGLAGGSGEQFF.

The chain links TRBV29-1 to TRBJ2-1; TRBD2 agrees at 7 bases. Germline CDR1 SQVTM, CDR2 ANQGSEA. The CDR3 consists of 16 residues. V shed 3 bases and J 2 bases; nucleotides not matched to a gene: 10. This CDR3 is CSVEGVAGYAYNEQFF. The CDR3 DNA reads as TGCAGCGTTGAGGGGGTAGCGGGCTACGCCTACAATGAGCAGTTCTTC.

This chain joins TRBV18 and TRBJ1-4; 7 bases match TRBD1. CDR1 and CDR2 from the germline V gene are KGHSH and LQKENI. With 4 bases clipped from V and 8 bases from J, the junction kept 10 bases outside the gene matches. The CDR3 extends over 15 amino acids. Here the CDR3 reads CASSLGQAPGEKLFF. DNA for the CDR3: TGTGCCAGCTCACTTGGACAGGCCCCAGGCGAAAAACTGTTTTTT.

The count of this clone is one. The chain's CDR3 is CAITDQGQGATDTQYF. The CDR3, as DNA: TGTGCCATCACCGACCAGGGACAGGGGGCCACAGATACGCAGTATTTT. The V call is TRBV10-3, the J call TRBJ2-3; TRBD1 agrees at 12 bases. The germline V gene encodes CDR1 ENHRY and CDR2 SYGVKD. The length of the CDR3 is 16 residues. After removal of 7 bases from V and 2 bases from J, the junction contained 7 bases not matched to a gene.

Here the CDR3 DNA reads TGTGCCAGCTCGGGAGGCCCTTCCTACGAGCAGTACTTC. Translation gives CASSGGPSYEQYF. The chain links TRBV11-3 to TRBJ2-7, with 7 bases identical to TRBD2. Unmatched junction bases numbered 5, after V lost 8 bases and J lost 1 base. The CDR3 is made up of 13 amino acids. Germline values: CDR1 SGHNT, CDR2 YENEEA.

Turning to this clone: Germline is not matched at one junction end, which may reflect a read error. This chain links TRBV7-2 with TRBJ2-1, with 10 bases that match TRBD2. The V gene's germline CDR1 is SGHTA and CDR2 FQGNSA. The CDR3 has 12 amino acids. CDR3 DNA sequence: TGTGCCAGCAGCTCCCAGACTAGCGGGCAAGTCTTC. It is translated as CASSSQTSGQVF.

The CDR3: CASSFITRASNQPQHF. CDR3 bases: TGTGCCAGCAGTTTTATTACACGGGCGAGCAATCAGCCCCAGCATTTT. The genes are TRBV28 and TRBJ1-5; D ambiguous. CDR1 MDHEN and CDR2 SYDVKM come from the germline V gene. The CDR3 has 16 residues. Trimming pared 3 bases from V and 1 base from J, leaving 13 bases between.

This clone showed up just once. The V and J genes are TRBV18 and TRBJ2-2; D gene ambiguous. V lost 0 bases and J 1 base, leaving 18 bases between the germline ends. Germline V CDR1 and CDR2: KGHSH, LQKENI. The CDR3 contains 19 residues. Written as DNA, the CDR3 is TGTGCCAGCTCACCACCGAAGGTAGTGCCGGAGATGAACACCGGGGAGCTGTTTTTT. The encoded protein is CASSPPKVVPEMNTGELFF.

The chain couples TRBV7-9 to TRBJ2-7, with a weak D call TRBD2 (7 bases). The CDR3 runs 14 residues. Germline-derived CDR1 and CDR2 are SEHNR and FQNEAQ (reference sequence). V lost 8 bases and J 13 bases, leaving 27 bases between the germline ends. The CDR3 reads CASYSLWGGPLLYF. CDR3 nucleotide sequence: TGTGCCAGCTACTCGCTCTGGGGGGGCCCTCTTCTTTACTTC.

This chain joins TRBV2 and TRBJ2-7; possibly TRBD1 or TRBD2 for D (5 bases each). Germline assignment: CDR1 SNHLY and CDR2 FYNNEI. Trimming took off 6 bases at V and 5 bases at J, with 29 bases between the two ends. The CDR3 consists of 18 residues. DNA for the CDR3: TGTGCCAGCAGCCGAATAAAAGGGACGACGAGGCCAATCCACGAGCAGTACTTC. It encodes CASSRIKGTTRPIHEQYF.

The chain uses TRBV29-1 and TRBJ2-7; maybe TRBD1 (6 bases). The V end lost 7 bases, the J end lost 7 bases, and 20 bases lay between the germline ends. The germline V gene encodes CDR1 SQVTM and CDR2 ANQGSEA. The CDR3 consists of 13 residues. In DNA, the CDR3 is TGCAGCGCCGCCAGGGGAGTTGAAGGTGAGCAGTACTTC. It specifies CSAARGVEGEQYF.

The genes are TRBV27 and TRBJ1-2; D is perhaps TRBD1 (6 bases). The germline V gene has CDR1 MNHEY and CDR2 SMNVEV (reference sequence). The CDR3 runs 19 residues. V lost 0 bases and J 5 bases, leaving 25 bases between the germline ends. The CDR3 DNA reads TGTGCCAGCAGTTTATCAGTCGGGCGGCTCTTGGGGGCGCGTTATGGCTACACCTTC. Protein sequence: CASSLSVGRLLGARYGYTF.

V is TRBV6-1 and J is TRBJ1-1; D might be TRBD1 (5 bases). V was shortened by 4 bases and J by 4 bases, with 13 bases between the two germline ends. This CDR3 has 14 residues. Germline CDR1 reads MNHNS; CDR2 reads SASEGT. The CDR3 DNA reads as TGTGCCAGCAGTGGGGGCCCCTACCCCACTGAAGCTTTCTTT. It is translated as CASSGGPYPTEAFF.

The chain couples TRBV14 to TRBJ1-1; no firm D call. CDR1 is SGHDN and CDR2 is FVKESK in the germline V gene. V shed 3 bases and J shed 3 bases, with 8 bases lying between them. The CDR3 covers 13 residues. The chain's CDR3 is CASSQPPHTEAFF. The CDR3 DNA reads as TGTGCCAGCAGCCAGCCACCACACACTGAAGCTTTCTTT. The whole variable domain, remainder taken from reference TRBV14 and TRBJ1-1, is EAGVTQFPSHSVIEKGQTVTLRCDPISGHDNLYWYRRVMGKEIKFLLHFVKESKQDESGMPNNRFLAERTGGTYSTLKVQPAELEDSGVYFCASSQPPHTEAFFGQGTRLTVV.

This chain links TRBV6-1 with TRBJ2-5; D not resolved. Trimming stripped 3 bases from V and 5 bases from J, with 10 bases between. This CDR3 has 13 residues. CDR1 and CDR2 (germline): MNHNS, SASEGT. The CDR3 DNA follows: TGTGCCAGCAGTGATAGCCTGCGGGAGACCCAGTACTTC. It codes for CASSDSLRETQYF.

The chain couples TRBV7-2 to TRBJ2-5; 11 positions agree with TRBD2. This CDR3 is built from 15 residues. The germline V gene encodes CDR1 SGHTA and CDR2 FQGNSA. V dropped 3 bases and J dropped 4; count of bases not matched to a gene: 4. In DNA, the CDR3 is TGTGCCAGCAGCTTTAGCGGGAGGGCCGGAGAGACCCAGTACTTC. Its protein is CASSFSGRAGETQYF. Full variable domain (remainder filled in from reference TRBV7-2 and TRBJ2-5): GAGVSQSPSNKVTEKGKDVELRCDPISGHTALYWYRQSLGQGLEFLIYFQGNSAPDKSGLPSDRFSAERTGGSVSTLTIQRTQQEDSAVYLCASSFSGRAGETQYFGPGTRLLVL.

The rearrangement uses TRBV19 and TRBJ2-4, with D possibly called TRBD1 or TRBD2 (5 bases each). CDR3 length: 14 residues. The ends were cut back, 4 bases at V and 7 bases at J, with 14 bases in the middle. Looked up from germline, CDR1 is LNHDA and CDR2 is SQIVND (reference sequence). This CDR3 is CASSSREWGNIQYF. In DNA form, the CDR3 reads TGTGCCAGTAGTAGCAGGGAGTGGGGGAACATTCAGTACTTC.

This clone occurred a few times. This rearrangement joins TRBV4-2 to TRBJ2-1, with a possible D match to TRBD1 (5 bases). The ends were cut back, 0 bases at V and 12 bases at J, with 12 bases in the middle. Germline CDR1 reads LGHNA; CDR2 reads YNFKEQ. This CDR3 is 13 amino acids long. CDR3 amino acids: CASSQDSGHGQFF. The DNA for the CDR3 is TGTGCCAGCAGCCAAGATTCAGGGCATGGGCAGTTCTTC.

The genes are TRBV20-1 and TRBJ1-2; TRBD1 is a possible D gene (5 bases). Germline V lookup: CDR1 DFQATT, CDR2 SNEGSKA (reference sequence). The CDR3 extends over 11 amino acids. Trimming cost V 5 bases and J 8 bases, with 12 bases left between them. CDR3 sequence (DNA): TGCAGTGCTCCCGACAGATACGGCTACACCTTC. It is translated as CSAPDRYGYTF.

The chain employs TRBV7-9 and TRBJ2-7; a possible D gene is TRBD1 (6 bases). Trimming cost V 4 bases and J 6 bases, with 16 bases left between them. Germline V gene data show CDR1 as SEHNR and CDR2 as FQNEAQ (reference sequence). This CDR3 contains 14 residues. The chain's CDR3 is CASSSVQGFSEQYF. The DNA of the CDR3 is TGTGCCAGCAGCTCAGTCCAGGGGTTTTCCGAGCAGTACTTC.

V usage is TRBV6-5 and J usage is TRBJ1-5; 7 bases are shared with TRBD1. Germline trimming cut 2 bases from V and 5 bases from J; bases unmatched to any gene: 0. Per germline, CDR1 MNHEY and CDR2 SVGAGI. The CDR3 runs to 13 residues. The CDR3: CASSYTGDQPQHF. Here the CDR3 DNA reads TGTGCCAGCAGTTACACAGGGGATCAGCCCCAGCATTTT.

As DNA, the CDR3 is TGCAGCGTTGCCACCGGGACTAGCGGGACACAGCAGTACTTC. It encodes CSVATGTSGTQQYF. The rearrangement joins TRBV29-1 to TRBJ2-5, with 13 bases fitting TRBD2. The junction had 10 bases not matched to a gene; V was cut back by 4 bases and J by 11 bases. Germline CDR1 and CDR2: SQVTM and ANQGSEA. This CDR3 has 14 residues.

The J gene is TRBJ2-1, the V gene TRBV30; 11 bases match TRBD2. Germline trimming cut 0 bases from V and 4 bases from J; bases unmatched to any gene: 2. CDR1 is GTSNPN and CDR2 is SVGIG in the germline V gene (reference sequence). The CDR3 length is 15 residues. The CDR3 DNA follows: TGTGCCTGGAGTGTAGGGACTAGCGGATACAATGAGCAGTTCTTC. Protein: CAWSVGTSGYNEQFF.